The entry below describes one T cell receptor beta chain. The data derive from a study of T cells in Graves' hyperthyroidism and ophthalmopathy. Using RNA transcripts as the source, TCR beta CDR3 regions were amplified. TCR CDR3 underwent first-round RT-PCR with the HTBI primer set. Via MiXCR, TCRdb re-called the multiplex PCR reads, giving one row per CDR3 protein. Found here are under 550,000 distinct CDR3 sequences, less than 20% of them singletons; the top ten hold roughly 47%. V lost 1 base, J lost 6 bases, and 7 bases lay in between. From germline, CDR1 is LGHDT and CDR2 YNNKEL (reference sequence). The CDR3 length is 13 residues.

The clonotype originates from a man aged 40-49 years with Graves' ophthalmopathy. The rearrangement uses TRBV3-1 and TRBJ2-1, with D uncertain. Material: blood. The CDR3 reads CASSQAAGNEQFF. The CDR3 DNA follows: TGTGCCAGCAGCCAAGCGGCCGGCAATGAGCAGTTCTTC.